Below, 3 T cell receptor beta chains from the same sample are listed, as sequenced in a study of blood T cells in healthy people across ages. PCR was performed a second time for roughly 7 to 12 cycles using a sample-barcoded 5' primer and a J-beta primer mix. TCRdb re-called the 5' RACE reads through MiXCR, storing one row per CDR3 protein. The sample lists 1.6 million or so distinct CDR3 sequences, roughly 32% occurring once. The sequencing input was blood. These receptors were collected from a woman in her thirties in good health.

This clonotype has more than one count but fewer than ten. This sequence joins TRBV7-2 and TRBJ2-1; D not resolved. V shed 2 bases and J shed 6 bases, with 17 bases lying between them. The CDR3 loop spans 16 amino acids. In germline, CDR1 is SGHTA, CDR2 FQGNSA. The CDR3 region is CASSLHPQLGSNEQFF. Here the CDR3 DNA reads TGTGCCAGCAGCTTACACCCCCAGCTGGGTAGCAATGAGCAGTTCTTC. Filled out from reference TRBV7-2 and TRBJ2-1, the complete variable domain reads GAGVSQSPSNKVTEKGKDVELRCDPISGHTALYWYRQSLGQGLEFLIYFQGNSAPDKSGLPSDRFSAERTGGSVSTLTIQRTQQEDSAVYLCASSLHPQLGSNEQFFGPGTRLTVL.

This clonotype has only a few counts. Mismatch with germline at one junction end may stem from a read error. The V and J genes are TRBV3-1 and TRBJ1-1; 8 bases match TRBD1. This CDR3 is 16 amino acids long. Germline CDR1 reads LGHDT; CDR2 reads YNNKEL (reference sequence). For the CDR3, the DNA is TGTGCCGGCAGCCAGTTCCCAGGGGGCGTGAACACCGAAGCTTTCTTT. Protein: CAGSQFPGGVNTEAFF.

V and J are TRBV4-2 and TRBJ2-1, with D perhaps TRBD1 (6 bases). The germline V and J ends were trimmed by 4 bases and 5 bases, with 12 bases remaining between them. The CDR3 spans 14 residues. Per germline, CDR1 LGHNA and CDR2 YNFKEQ. CDR3 amino acids: CASSLEGVDNEQFF. The CDR3 DNA is TGTGCCAGCAGCCTAGAGGGGGTCGACAATGAGCAGTTCTTC.